This T cell receptor (beta chain) was sequenced for a study of cytomegalovirus exposure and HLA in healthy donors. Study conclusions and caveats: As a later analysis showed, a missense DCLRE1C variant was linked to trimming of TCR beta V- and J-genes. CMV antigen specificity of three CMV-associated chains was confirmed in vitro. Within an earlier analysis, most TCR beta V segments proved productive either about 90% or about 30% of the time.

In this sample, this clone turned up a few times. The antigen is unknown. The PCR ran on 60 Vbeta and 13 Jbeta primers. The method was immunoSEQ multiplex PCR; TCRdb's version includes in-frame clones alone and lacks a portion of them. Seen here are approximately 44,000 clones, approximately 77% observed once, and the top ten hold 1.4%. CDR1 SGHRS and CDR2 YFSETQ come from the germline V gene. The CDR3 covers 15 residues. V was clipped by 4 bases and J by 5 bases, with 15 bases between them. V is TRBV5-1 and J is TRBJ2-2; no definite D call. The sample comprised PBMCs. This TCR was sampled from a young man in good health and CMV-seronegative. The CDR3 reads CASSLLTPETGELFF. CDR3 bases: TGCGCCAGCAGCCTACTGACTCCGGAAACCGGGGAGCTGTTTTTT.